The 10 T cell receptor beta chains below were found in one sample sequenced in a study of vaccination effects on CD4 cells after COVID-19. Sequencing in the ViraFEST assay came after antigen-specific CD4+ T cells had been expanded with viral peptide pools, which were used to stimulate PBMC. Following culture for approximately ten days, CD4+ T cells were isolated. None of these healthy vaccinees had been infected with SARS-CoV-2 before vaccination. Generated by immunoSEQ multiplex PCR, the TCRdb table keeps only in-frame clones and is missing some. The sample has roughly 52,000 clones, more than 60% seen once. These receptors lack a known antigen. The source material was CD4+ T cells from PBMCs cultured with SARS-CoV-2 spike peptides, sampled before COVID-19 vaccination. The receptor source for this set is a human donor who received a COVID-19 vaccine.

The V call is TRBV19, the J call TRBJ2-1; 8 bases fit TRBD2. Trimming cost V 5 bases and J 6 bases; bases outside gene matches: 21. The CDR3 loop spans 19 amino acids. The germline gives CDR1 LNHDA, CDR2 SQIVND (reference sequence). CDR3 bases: TGTGCCAGTAGTGCCTCCGCGGGAGGATCTTCAATAATGGGCAATGAGCAGTTCTTC. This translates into CASSASAGGSSIMGNEQFF.

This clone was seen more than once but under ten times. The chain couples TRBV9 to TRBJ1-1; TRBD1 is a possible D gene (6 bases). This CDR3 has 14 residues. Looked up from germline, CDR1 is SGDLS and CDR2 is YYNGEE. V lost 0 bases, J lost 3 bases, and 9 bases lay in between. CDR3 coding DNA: TGTGCCAGCAGCGTAGTGCAGGGGTACACTGAAGCTTTCTTT. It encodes CASSVVQGYTEAFF.

CDR3 region: CASSRVGRNTEAFF. For the CDR3, the DNA is TGTGCCAGCAGCCGTGTCGGGCGGAACACTGAAGCTTTCTTT. V and J are TRBV5-6 and TRBJ1-1; D is undetermined. V shed 4 bases and J shed 1 base, with 11 bases lying between them. The CDR3 covers 14 residues. The germline V gene encodes CDR1 SGHDT and CDR2 YYEEEE.

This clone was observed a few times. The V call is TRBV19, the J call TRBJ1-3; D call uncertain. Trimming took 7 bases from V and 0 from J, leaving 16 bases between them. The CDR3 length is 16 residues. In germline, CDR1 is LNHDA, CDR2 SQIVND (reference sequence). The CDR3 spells CASTGRQADSGNTIYF. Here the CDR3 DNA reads TGTGCCAGTACTGGGCGGCAGGCCGACTCTGGAAACACCATATATTTT.

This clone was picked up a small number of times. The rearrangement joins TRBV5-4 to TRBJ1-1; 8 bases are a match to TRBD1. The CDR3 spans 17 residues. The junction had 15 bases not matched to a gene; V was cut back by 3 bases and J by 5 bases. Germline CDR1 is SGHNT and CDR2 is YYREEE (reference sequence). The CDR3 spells CASSSDRDRSSRTEAFF. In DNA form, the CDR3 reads TGTGCCAGCAGCTCAGACCGGGACAGGAGTTCTCGGACTGAAGCTTTCTTT.

The CDR3 DNA is TGTGCCAGCAGCCCCCTCGACAGGGGGCGGGGGGAGCTGTTTTTT. It is translated as CASSPLDRGRGELFF. V is TRBV5-8 and J is TRBJ2-2; 10 bases are shared with TRBD1. The trim removed 4 bases at V and 8 bases at J, leaving 8 bases unmatched. The germline V gene encodes CDR1 SGHTS and CDR2 YDEGEE. The CDR3 has 15 residues.

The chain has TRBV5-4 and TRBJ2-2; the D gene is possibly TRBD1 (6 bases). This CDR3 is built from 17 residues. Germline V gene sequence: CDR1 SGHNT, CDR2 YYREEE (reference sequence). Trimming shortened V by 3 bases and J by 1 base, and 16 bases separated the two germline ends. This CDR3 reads CASSSQGPNLNTGELFF. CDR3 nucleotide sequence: TGTGCCAGCAGCTCGCAGGGGCCTAACCTGAACACCGGGGAGCTGTTTTTT.

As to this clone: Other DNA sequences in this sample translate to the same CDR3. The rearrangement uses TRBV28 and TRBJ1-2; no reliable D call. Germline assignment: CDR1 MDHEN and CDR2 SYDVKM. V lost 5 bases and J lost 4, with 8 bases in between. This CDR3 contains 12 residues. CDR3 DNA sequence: TGTGCCAGCAGTCTCCCCCCCTATGGCTACACCTTC. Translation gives CASSLPPYGYTF.

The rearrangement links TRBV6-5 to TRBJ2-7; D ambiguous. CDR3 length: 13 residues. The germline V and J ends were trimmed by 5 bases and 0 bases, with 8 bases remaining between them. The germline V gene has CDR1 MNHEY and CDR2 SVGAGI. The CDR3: CASSMVISYEQYF. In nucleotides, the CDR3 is TGTGCCAGCAGTATGGTCATCTCCTACGAGCAGTACTTC.

CDR3 sequence: CASSVLPGASTDTQYF. The DNA of the CDR3 is TGTGCCAGCAGCGTATTGCCCGGGGCTAGCACAGATACGCAGTATTTT. This chain joins TRBV9 and TRBJ2-3; D is perhaps TRBD1 or TRBD2 (5 bases each). With 1 base removed from V and 0 bases from J, the gap between germline ends came to 12 bases. The length of the CDR3 is 16 residues. Germline-derived CDR1 and CDR2 are SGDLS and YYNGEE.